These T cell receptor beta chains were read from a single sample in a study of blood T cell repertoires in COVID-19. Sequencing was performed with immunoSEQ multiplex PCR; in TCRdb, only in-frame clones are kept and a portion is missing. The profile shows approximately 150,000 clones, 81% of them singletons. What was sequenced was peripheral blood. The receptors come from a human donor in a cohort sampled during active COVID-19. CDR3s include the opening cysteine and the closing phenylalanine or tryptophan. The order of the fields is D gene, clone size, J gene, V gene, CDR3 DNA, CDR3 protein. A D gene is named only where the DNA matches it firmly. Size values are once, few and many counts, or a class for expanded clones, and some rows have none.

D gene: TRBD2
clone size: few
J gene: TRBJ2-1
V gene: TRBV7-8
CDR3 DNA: TGTGCCAGCAGCTCCCAGACTAGCGGGAGTGGGCCTGAGCAGTTCTTC
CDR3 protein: CASSSQTSGSGPEQFF

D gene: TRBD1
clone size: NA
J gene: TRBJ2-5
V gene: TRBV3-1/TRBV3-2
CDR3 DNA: TGTGCCAGCAGCCCCCAGGACAGGGGGCGAGAGACCCAGTACTTC
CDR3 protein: CASSPQDRGRETQYF

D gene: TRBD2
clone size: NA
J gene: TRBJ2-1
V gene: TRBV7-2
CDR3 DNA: TGTGCCAGCAGCTTTGGTAGCGGGTATTACAATGAGCAGTTCTTC
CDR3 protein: CASSFGSGYYNEQFF

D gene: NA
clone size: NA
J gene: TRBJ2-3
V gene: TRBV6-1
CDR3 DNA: TGTGCCAGCAGTGAGTCCTACCTCACAGATACGCAGTATTTT
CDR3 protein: CASSESYLTDTQYF

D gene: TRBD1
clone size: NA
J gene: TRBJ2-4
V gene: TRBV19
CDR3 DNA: TGTGCCAGTAGTTACAGGGGGACAACCAAAAACATTCAGTACTTC
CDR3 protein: CASSYRGTTKNIQYF

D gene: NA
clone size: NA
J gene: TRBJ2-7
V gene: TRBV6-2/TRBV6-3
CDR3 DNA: TGTGCCAGCAGTTACTCTCGACACTACGAGCAGTACTTC
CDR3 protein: CASSYSRHYEQYF

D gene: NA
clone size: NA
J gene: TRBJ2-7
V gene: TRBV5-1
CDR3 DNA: TGCGCCAGCAGACCCCTCGGCGGCTCCTACGAGCAGTACTTC
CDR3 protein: CASRPLGGSYEQYF

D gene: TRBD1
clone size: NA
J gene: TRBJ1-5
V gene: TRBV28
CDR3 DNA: TGTGCCAGCAGTTTATGGGACAGGGGGCAGCCCCAGCATTTT
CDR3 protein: CASSLWDRGQPQHF

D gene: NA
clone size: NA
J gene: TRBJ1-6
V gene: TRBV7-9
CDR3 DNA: TGTGCCAGCAGCTTCTATGCCGATAATTCACCCCTCCACTTT
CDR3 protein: CASSFYADNSPLHF

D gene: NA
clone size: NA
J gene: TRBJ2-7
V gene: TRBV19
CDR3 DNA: TGTGCCAGTAGTATGGTACAGGGCCCCTACGAGCAGTACTTC
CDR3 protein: CASSMVQGPYEQYF

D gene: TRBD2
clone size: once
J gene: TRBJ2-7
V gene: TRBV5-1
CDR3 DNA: TGCGCCAGCAGCTTACTAAGCGGGAGCTATTACGAGCAGTACTTC
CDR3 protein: CASSLLSGSYYEQYF

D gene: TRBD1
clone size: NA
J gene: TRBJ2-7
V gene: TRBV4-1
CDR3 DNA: TGCGCCAGCAGCCAAGAGAAGCAGGGGGTAACCCACTACGAGCAGTACTTC
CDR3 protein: CASSQEKQGVTHYEQYF

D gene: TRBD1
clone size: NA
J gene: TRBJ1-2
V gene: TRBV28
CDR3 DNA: TGTGCCAGCAGTACACCCGGACAGGGGGTGGGCTATGGCTACACCTTC
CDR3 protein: CASSTPGQGVGYGYTF

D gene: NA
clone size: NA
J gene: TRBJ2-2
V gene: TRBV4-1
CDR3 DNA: TGCGCCAGCAGCCAAGATGGTAGAGAGTCGAACACCGGGGAGCTGTTTTTT
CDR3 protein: CASSQDGRESNTGELFF

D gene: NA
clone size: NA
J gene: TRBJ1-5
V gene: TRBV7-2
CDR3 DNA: TGTGCCAGCAGCTTAGAGGGGTTAAGCAATCAGCCCCAGCATTTT
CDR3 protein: CASSLEGLSNQPQHF

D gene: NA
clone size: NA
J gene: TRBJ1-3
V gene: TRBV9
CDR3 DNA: TGTGCCAGCAGCGAGGGGGGGGGTTTATCCTCTGGAAACACCATATATTTT
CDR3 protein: CASSEGGGLSSGNTIYF

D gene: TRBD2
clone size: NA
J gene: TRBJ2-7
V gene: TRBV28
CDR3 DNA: TGTGCCAGCAGCCGGAGCGGGAGCCCCTCCTACGAGCAGTACTTC
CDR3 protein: CASSRSGSPSYEQYF

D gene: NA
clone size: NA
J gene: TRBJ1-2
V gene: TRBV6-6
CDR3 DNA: TGTGCCAGCAGTTATACCGACGGAGAATACTATGGCTACACCTTC
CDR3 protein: CASSYTDGEYYGYTF

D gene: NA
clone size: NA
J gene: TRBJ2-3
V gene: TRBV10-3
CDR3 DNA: TGTGCCATCAGTGAGGGGGCTAGCACAGATACGCAGTATTTT
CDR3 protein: CAISEGASTDTQYF

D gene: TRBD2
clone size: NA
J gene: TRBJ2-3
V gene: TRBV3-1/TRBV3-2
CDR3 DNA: TGTGCCAGCAGCCAAGACCCCCCTAAACTAGCGGGTACGCAGTATTTT
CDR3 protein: CASSQDPPKLAGTQYF

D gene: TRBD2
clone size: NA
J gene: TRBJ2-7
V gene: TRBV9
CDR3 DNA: TGTGCCCGCAGCGGGGGGGGTTCTGCTTACTACGAGCAGTACTTC
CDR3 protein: CARSGGGSAYYEQYF

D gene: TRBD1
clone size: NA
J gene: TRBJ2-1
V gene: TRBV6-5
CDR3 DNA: TGTGCCAGCAGTTACTACCGGGACAGGGTCTACAATGAGCAGTTCTTC
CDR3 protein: CASSYYRDRVYNEQFF

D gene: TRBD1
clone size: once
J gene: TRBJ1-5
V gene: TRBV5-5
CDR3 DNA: TGTGCCAGCAGCCCCCAGGGGGCGAGTCAGCCCCAGCATTTT
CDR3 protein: CASSPQGASQPQHF

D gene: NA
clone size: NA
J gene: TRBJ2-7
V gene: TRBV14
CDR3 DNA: TGTGCCAGCAGCCAAGGGACCTCTGGCAGTAGGACTCTTTCCTACGAGCAGTACTTC
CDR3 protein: CASSQGTSGSRTLSYEQYF

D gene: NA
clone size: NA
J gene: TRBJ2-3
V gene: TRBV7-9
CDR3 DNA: TGTGCCAGCACCCCTCGGGGGACGAACACAGATACGCAGTATTTT
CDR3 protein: CASTPRGTNTDTQYF

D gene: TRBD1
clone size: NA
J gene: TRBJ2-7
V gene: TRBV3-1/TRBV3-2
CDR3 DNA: TGTGCCAGCAGCCACGGACAGGGAATCTCCTACGAGCAGTACTTC
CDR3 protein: CASSHGQGISYEQYF

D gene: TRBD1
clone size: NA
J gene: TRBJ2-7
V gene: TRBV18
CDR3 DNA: TGTGCCAGCTCACCCATGGACAGGGTTTCCGAGCAGTACTTC
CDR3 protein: CASSPMDRVSEQYF

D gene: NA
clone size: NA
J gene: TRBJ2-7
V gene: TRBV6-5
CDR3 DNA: TGTGCCAGCACTCGTCGGGGCTCCTACGAGCAGTACTTC
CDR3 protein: CASTRRGSYEQYF

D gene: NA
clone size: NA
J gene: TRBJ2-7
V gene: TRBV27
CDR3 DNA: TGTGCCAGCAGCCTCCAGTACGAGCAGTACTTC
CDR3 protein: CASSLQYEQYF

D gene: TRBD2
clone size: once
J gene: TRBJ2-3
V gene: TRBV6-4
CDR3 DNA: TGTGCCATCCGACGCCAGGGCAGGAACTTACTAGCGGGAGGGGCAGATACGCAGTATTTT
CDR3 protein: CAIRRQGRNLLAGGADTQYF

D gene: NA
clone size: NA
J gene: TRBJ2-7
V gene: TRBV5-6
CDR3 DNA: TGTGCCAGCAGCTTGGACAGGCGCTACTCCTACGAGCAGTACTTC
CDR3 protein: CASSLDRRYSYEQYF

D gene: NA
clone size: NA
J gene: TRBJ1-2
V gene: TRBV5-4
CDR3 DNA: TGTGCCAGCAGCTTTCCAGGGCAAGACTATGGCTACACCTTC
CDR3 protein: CASSFPGQDYGYTF

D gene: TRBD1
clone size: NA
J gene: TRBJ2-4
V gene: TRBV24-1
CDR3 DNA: TGTGCCACCAGTGATACCGGGACAGGCCTAGCCAAAAACATTCAGTACTTC
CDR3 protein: CATSDTGTGLAKNIQYF

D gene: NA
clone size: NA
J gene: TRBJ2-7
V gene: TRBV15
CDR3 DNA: TGTGCCACCAGCAGAGGGCCCGGGGGTTACGAGCAGTACTTC
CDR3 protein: CATSRGPGGYEQYF

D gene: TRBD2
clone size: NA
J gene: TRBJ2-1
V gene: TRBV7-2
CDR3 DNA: TGTGCCAGCAAACTAGCGGGAGGGGGGTATGAGCAGTTCTTC
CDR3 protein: CASKLAGGGYEQFF

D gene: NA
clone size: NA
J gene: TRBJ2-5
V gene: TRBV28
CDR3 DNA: TGTGCCAGCAGTTTTGCGACAAGTGGACCTCAGGGGAGAGAGACCCAGTACTTC
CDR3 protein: CASSFATSGPQGRETQYF

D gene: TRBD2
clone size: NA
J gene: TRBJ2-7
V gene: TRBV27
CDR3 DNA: TGTGCCAGCAGTTTTAGCGGGATCGGTTCCTACGAGCAGTACTTC
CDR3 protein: CASSFSGIGSYEQYF

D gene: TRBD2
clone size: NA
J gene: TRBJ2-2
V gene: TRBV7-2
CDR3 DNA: TGTGCCAGCAGCTTAGGTGGGAGGGATACCGGGGAGCTGTTTTTT
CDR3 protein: CASSLGGRDTGELFF

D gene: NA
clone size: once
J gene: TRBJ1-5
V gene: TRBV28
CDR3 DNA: TGTGCCAGCATAGGGGGGGGCGGGCAGCCCCAGCATTTT
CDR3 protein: CASIGGGGQPQHF

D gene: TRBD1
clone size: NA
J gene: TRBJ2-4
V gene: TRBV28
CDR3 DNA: TGTGCCAGCAGTCCTTTACGACAGGGCTTTGCCAAAAACATTCAGTACTTC
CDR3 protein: CASSPLRQGFAKNIQYF

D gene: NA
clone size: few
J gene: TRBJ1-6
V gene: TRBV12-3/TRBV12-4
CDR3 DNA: TGTGCCAGCAGCGACAGGCCATATTCACCCCTCCACTTT
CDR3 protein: CASSDRPYSPLHF

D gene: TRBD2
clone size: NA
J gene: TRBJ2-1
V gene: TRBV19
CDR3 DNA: TGTGCCAGCACGGGACTAGCAGACTCCTACAATGAGCAGTTCTTC
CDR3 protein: CASTGLADSYNEQFF

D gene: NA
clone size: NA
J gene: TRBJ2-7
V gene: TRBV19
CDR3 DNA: TGTGCCAGTAGTACCGCCGCCGGCTCCTACGAGCAGTACTTC
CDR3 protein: CASSTAAGSYEQYF

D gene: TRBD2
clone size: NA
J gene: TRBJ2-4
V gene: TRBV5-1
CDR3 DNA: TGCGCCAGCAGCTTGGTTGGCGGGAGGGCAGAAAACATTCAGTACTTC
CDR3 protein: CASSLVGGRAENIQYF

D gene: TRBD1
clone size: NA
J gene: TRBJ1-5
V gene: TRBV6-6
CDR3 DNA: TGTGCCAGCAGTCCATTCGTTGGGACAGGGGCGCGTAGAAGGGGGAGCAATCAGCCCCAGCATTTT
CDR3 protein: CASSPFVGTGARRRGSNQPQHF

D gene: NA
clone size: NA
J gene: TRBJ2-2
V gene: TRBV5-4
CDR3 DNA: TGTGCCAGCAGCTTGGGACAGAACACCGGGGAGCTGTTTTTT
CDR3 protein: CASSLGQNTGELFF

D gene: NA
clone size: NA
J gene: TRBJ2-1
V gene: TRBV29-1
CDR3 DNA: TGCAGCGTTTTAGCGTCTTTATACAATGAGCAGTTCTTC
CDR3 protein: CSVLASLYNEQFF

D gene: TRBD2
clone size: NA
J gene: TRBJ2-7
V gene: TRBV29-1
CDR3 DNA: TGCAGCGTCGCCGGGACTAGCGGGTCCACCTACGAGCAGTACTTC
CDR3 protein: CSVAGTSGSTYEQYF